In this sample, the clone carrying this TCR beta chain turned up once. This sample was included in a study of blood T cell repertoires in COVID-19. The CDR3 totals 14 residues. Germline CDR1 LGHDT, CDR2 YNNKEL (reference sequence). With 1 base removed from V and 10 bases from J, the gap between germline ends came to 16 bases. Methods used by the authors: Estimates of nucleated cell counts were drawn from the amplification of reference gene primers. Clones were read by immunoSEQ multiplex PCR, and TCRdb kept only the in-frame ones, dropping some. Clonal size and the V and J genes are those of that table, whereas D and trimming came from the DNA. The table lists 380,000 or so clones, about 90% of them singletons.

The chain combines TRBV3-1 (or the pseudogene TRBV3-2) with TRBJ1-2; D might be TRBD1 (5 bases). This sequence was found in a man aged 35 to 55 with acute or convalescent COVID-19. Sequencing used peripheral blood. CDR3 nucleotides: TGTGCCAGCAGCCAAGTTGTGGGGGGGGATTACTACACCTTC. It specifies CASSQVVGGDYYTF.